This T cell receptor beta chain comes out of a study of control samples from healthy donors and cancer patients. Profiling relied on immunoSEQ multiplex PCR, and the TCRdb table lists in-frame clones only, not all of them. The sample shows approximately 37,000 clones, roughly 90% of them seen only once. Germline lookup yields CDR1 MNHEY and CDR2 SMNVEV (reference sequence). V lost 4 bases and J 7 bases, leaving 17 bases between the germline ends. The CDR3 runs to 16 residues. The sample consisted of blood. The chain employs TRBV27 and TRBJ1-6; tentative D call: TRBD1 (5 bases). The clonotype comes from a woman in her fifties or sixties in good health. Written as DNA, the CDR3 is TGTGCCAGCAGTTCGGCGTTGGACATCTCCAATTCACCCCTCCACTTT. It specifies CASSSALDISNSPLHF.